This is a list of T cell receptor beta chains from one sample in a study of blood T cell repertoires in COVID-19. The method was immunoSEQ multiplex PCR; TCRdb's version includes in-frame clones alone and lacks a portion of them. The sample holds about 440,000 clones, roughly 87% seen once. Sequencing was carried out using PBMCs or T cells enriched from blood (not recorded which). Every receptor here comes from a woman between 18 and 30 years old with acute COVID-19. Each CDR3 is given with its conserved first and last residue. The D gene is left open where the match is weak. Clone size is stated in some rows and not others, as once, few, many or a class when expanded.

J gene: TRBJ2-7
clone size: -
D gene: -
V gene: TRBV7-9
CDR3 protein: CASSKGQIPYEQYF
CDR3 DNA: TGTGCCAGCAGCAAAGGGCAGATTCCCTACGAGCAGTACTTC

J gene: TRBJ2-3
clone size: few
D gene: TRBD2
V gene: TRBV27
CDR3 protein: CASRPIAGGSHTQYF
CDR3 DNA: TGTGCCAGTAGACCGATAGCGGGAGGATCACATACGCAGTATTTT

J gene: TRBJ2-3
clone size: -
D gene: TRBD1
V gene: TRBV24-1
CDR3 protein: CATSLTRDRGRHTQYF
CDR3 DNA: TGTGCCACCAGTCTCACCCGGGACAGGGGTAGGCATACGCAGTATTTT

J gene: TRBJ1-1
clone size: -
D gene: -
V gene: TRBV5-1
CDR3 protein: CASSLQIGEAFF
CDR3 DNA: TGCGCCAGCAGCTTGCAGATTGGTGAAGCTTTCTTT

J gene: TRBJ1-4
clone size: -
D gene: -
V gene: TRBV7-8
CDR3 protein: CASSNRWTAAEKLFF
CDR3 DNA: TGTGCCAGCAGCAACCGATGGACAGCGGCTGAAAAACTGTTTTTT

J gene: TRBJ1-1
clone size: -
D gene: -
V gene: TRBV24-1
CDR3 protein: CATSDGTEAFF
CDR3 DNA: TGTGCCACCAGTGACGGGACTGAAGCTTTCTTT

J gene: TRBJ1-5
clone size: -
D gene: TRBD1
V gene: TRBV6-5
CDR3 protein: CASSYSATGVQPQHF
CDR3 DNA: TGTGCCAGCAGTTACTCGGCGACAGGGGTTCAGCCCCAGCATTTT

J gene: TRBJ1-1
clone size: -
D gene: TRBD1
V gene: TRBV4-1
CDR3 protein: CASSQEPHRQGAEAFF
CDR3 DNA: TGCGCCAGCAGCCAAGAGCCCCATCGACAGGGCGCTGAAGCTTTCTTT

J gene: TRBJ2-5
clone size: -
D gene: TRBD1
V gene: TRBV5-1
CDR3 protein: CASSSTGAQETQYF
CDR3 DNA: TGCGCCAGCAGCTCAACAGGGGCCCAAGAGACCCAGTACTTC

J gene: TRBJ1-1
clone size: -
D gene: TRBD1
V gene: TRBV25-1
CDR3 protein: CASSDQGVGAAFF
CDR3 DNA: TGTGCCAGCAGTGACCAGGGGGTCGGTGCAGCTTTCTTT

J gene: TRBJ2-3
clone size: -
D gene: -
V gene: TRBV5-4
CDR3 protein: CASSLGGLETDTQYF
CDR3 DNA: TGTGCCAGCAGCTTAGGAGGGTTGGAAACAGATACGCAGTATTTT

J gene: TRBJ1-2
clone size: -
D gene: -
V gene: TRBV19
CDR3 protein: CASKEQGLHYGYTF
CDR3 DNA: TGTGCCAGTAAGGAACAGGGCCTACACTATGGCTACACCTTC

J gene: TRBJ1-5
clone size: -
D gene: -
V gene: TRBV16
CDR3 protein: CASSPSQGTSNQPQHF
CDR3 DNA: TGTGCCAGCAGCCCCAGCCAGGGAACGAGCAATCAGCCCCAGCATTTT

J gene: TRBJ2-2
clone size: -
D gene: TRBD2
V gene: TRBV4-3
CDR3 protein: CASSQGTWGTSNTGELFF
CDR3 DNA: TGCGCCAGCAGCCAAGGGACTTGGGGGACTAGCAACACCGGGGAGCTGTTTTTT

J gene: TRBJ2-7
clone size: -
D gene: TRBD1
V gene: TRBV19
CDR3 protein: CASSLTGDYEQYF
CDR3 DNA: TGTGCCAGTAGTCTAACAGGGGACTACGAGCAGTACTTC

J gene: TRBJ2-7
clone size: -
D gene: TRBD1
V gene: TRBV11-2
CDR3 protein: CASSFDRVETYEQYF
CDR3 DNA: TGTGCCAGCAGCTTCGACAGGGTAGAAACCTACGAGCAGTACTTC

J gene: TRBJ1-3
clone size: -
D gene: -
V gene: TRBV20-1
CDR3 protein: CSASMASSGNTIYF
CDR3 DNA: TGCAGTGCTAGTATGGCTAGCTCTGGAAACACCATATATTTT

J gene: TRBJ2-5
clone size: -
D gene: TRBD2
V gene: TRBV11-2
CDR3 protein: CASSLVLAGETQYF
CDR3 DNA: TGTGCCAGCAGCTTAGTGCTAGCGGGAGAGACCCAGTACTTC

J gene: TRBJ2-5
clone size: -
D gene: -
V gene: TRBV24-1
CDR3 protein: CATSDPTNRVETQYF
CDR3 DNA: TGTGCCACCAGTGATCCTACGAACAGGGTAGAGACCCAGTACTTC

J gene: TRBJ1-1
clone size: -
D gene: -
V gene: TRBV28
CDR3 protein: CASKTGSGGTEAFF
CDR3 DNA: TGTGCTTCAAAAACTGGTTCCGGGGGGACTGAAGCTTTCTTT

J gene: TRBJ2-2
clone size: once
D gene: TRBD1
V gene: TRBV29-1
CDR3 protein: CSVAVPGQGGESNTGELFF
CDR3 DNA: TGCAGCGTCGCGGTACCGGGACAGGGGGGTGAGAGTAACACCGGGGAGCTGTTTTTT

J gene: TRBJ2-2
clone size: -
D gene: -
V gene: TRBV10-3
CDR3 protein: CAMHGQGGELFF
CDR3 DNA: TGTGCCATGCACGGGCAGGGCGGGGAGCTGTTTTTT

J gene: TRBJ1-6
clone size: -
D gene: -
V gene: TRBV5-1
CDR3 protein: CASSLYFSSFSRDSYNSPLHF
CDR3 DNA: TGCGCCAGCAGCTTGTATTTTTCCAGTTTTTCGAGGGACTCCTATAATTCACCCCTCCACTTT

J gene: TRBJ1-2
clone size: -
D gene: -
V gene: TRBV24-1
CDR3 protein: CATSDYSYNYGYTF
CDR3 DNA: TGTGCCACCAGTGATTATTCTTATAACTATGGCTACACCTTC

J gene: TRBJ2-6
clone size: -
D gene: -
V gene: TRBV3-1/TRBV3-2
CDR3 protein: CASSQAVSGANVLTF
CDR3 DNA: TGTGCCAGCAGCCAGGCGGTCTCTGGGGCCAACGTCCTGACTTTC

J gene: TRBJ2-5
clone size: -
D gene: -
V gene: TRBV7-9
CDR3 protein: CASSPPGTIETQYF
CDR3 DNA: TGTGCCAGCAGCCCCCCGGGTACGATTGAGACCCAGTACTTC